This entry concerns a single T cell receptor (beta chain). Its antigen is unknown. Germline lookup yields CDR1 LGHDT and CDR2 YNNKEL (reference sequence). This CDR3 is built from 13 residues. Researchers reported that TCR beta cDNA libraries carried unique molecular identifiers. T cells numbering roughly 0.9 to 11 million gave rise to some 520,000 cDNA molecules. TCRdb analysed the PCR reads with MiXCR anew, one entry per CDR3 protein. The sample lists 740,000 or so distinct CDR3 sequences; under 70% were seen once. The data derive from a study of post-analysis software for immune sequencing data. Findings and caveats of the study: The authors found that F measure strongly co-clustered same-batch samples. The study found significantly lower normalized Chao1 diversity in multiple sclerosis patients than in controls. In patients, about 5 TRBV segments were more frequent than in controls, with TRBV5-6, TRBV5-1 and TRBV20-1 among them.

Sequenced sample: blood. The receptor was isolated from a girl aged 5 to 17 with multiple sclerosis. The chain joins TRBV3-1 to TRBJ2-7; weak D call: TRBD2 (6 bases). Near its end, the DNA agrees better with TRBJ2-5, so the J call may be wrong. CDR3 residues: CASSRRGSETQYF. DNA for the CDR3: TGTGCCAGCAGCCGGCGGGGATCGGAGACCCAGTACTTC.